The clone carrying this T cell receptor beta chain was seen ten or more times. This sample was taken from a study of human T cells and chemical hapten exposure. TCRdb itself ran the RACE reads through MiXCR, one entry per CDR3 protein. The profile covers 65,000 to 85,000 distinct CDR3 sequences, with around 10% appearing a single time and 1.1% to 1.5% taken by the ten largest. Time point defined: patch test 1, 2 weeks after DPC sensitization. Documented treatment: therapeutic diphenylcyclopropenone sensitization with weekly scalp DPC. From whole blood left unfractionated, total RNA was extracted. This clonotype was sampled from a woman aged 45-65 years with alopecia areata. Some clones in this sample may be carry-over from other donors' samples. The sequencing here drew on whole blood, taken in connection with sensitization to the hapten diphenylcyclopropenone (DPC).

The CDR3 DNA sequence: TGTGCCTTTACCGAGGGCAGGGGGAATTCACCCCTCCACTTT. It is translated as CAFTEGRGNSPLHF. The chain joins TRBV30 to TRBJ1-6; 7 bases are a match to TRBD1. The germline V gene encodes CDR1 GTSNPN and CDR2 SVGIG (reference sequence). The CDR3 covers 14 residues. The V segment lost 7 bases and the J segment 7 bases; nucleotides outside the gene matches: 10.